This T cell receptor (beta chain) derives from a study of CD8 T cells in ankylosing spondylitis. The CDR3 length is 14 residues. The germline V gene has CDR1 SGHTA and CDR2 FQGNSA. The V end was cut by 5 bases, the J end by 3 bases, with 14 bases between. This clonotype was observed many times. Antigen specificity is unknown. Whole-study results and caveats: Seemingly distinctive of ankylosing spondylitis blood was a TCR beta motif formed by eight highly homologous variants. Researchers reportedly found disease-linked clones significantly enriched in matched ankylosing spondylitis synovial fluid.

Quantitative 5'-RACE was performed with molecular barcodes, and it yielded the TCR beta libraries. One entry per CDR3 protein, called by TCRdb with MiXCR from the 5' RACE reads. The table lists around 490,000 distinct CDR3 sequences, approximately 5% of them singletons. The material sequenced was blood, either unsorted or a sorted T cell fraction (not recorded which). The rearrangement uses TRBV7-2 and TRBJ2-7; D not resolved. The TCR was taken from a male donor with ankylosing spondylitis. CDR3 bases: TGTGCCAGCAGCGCCCGACGGAACATCTACGAGCAGTACTTC. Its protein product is CASSARRNIYEQYF.